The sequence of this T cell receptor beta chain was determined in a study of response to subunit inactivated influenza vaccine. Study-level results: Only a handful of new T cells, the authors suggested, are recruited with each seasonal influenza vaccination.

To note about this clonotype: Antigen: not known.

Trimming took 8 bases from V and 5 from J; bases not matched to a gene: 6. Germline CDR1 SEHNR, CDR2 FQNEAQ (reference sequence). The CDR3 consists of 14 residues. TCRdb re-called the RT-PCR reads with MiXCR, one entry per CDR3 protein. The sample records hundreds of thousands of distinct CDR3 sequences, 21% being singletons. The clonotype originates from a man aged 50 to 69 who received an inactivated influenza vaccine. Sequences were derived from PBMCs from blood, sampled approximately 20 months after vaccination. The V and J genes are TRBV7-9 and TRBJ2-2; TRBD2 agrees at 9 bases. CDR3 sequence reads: CASDPGLATGELFF. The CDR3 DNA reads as TGTGCCAGCGACCCGGGACTAGCAACCGGGGAGCTGTTTTTT.